The subject of this entry is one T cell receptor (beta chain). Its target is not known. The data were taken from a study of CD8 T cells in Susac syndrome. TEMRA cells were FACS-enriched, with CD8+ and CD4+ T cells isolated negatively. It was with random hexamers that roughly 0.5 to 1 ug RNA was reverse transcribed. TCRdb itself ran the immunoSEQ multiplex PCR reads through MiXCR, one entry per CDR3 protein. The data hold roughly 200,000 distinct CDR3 sequences, with 80% to 95% observed a single time. Looked up from germline, CDR1 is SGHRS and CDR2 is YFSETQ. Germline trimming cut 2 bases from V and 4 bases from J; bases unmatched to any gene: 2. The CDR3 sequence is 14 residues long. Study-level findings and limits: The study's TCR sequencing and HLA analysis covered a relatively small number of individuals, and the study acknowledged this.

The chain combines TRBV5-1 with TRBJ1-4, with 7 bases identical to TRBD1. Sequenced sample: CD4+ T cells from PBMCs. The sequence was collected from a human donor in good health. The CDR3 nucleotides are TGCGCCAGCAGCTTTGGACAGGTTAATGAAAAACTGTTTTTT. Protein sequence: CASSFGQVNEKLFF.